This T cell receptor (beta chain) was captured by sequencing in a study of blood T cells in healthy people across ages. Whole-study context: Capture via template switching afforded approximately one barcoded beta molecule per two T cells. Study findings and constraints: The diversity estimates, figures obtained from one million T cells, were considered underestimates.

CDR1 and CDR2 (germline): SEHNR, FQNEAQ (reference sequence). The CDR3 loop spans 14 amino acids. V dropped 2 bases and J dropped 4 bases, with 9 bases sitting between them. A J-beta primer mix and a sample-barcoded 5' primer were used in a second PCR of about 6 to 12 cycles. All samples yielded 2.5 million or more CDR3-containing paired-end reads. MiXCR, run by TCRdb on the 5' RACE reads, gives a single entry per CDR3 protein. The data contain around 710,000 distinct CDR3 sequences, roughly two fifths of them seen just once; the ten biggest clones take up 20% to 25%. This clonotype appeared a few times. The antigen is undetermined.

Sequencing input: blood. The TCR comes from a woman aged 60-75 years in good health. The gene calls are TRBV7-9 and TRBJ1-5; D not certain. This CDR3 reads CASSLSPGNQPQHF. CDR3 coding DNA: TGTGCCAGCAGCTTATCGCCCGGGAATCAGCCCCAGCATTTT.